These T cell receptor beta chains were read from a single sample in a study of T-cell reconstitution after alpha-beta-depleted transplantation in children. TCRdb re-called the PCR reads through MiXCR, storing one row per CDR3 protein. The table includes approximately 500,000 distinct CDR3 sequences, roughly a tenth detected once. Specimen: PBMCs, collected before TCRalphabeta/CD19-depleted stem cell transplant. The receptors originated from a child aged 2-15 years with inherited bone marrow failure, due to receive a stem cell transplant. Both conserved end residues are part of each CDR3. D genes are given only for firm matches. The size field is filled for only some rows; it gives once, few, many or a size class.

CDR3: CASSFDGQETQYF
DNA: TGTGCCAGCAGTTTTGACGGTCAAGAGACCCAGTACTTC
size: many
length: 13
V: TRBV12-3/TRBV12-4
D: NA
J: TRBJ2-5

CDR3: CASSVLTSGTQYF
DNA: TGTGCCAGCAGTGTCCTGACTAGCGGGACACAGTACTTC
size: many
length: 13
V: TRBV27
D: TRBD2
J: TRBJ2-7

CDR3: CASRPVNTEAFF
DNA: TGTGCCAGCAGACCCGTGAACACTGAAGCTTTCTTT
size: many
length: 12
V: TRBV12-3/TRBV12-4
D: NA
J: TRBJ1-1

CDR3: CASSGTAGNTIYF
DNA: TGTGCCAGCAGTGGTACGGCTGGAAACACCATATATTTT
size: NA
length: 13
V: TRBV7-9
D: NA
J: TRBJ1-3

CDR3: CARGTGVNTGELFF
DNA: TGTGCCAGGGGGACAGGGGTCAACACCGGGGAGCTGTTTTTT
size: NA
length: 14
V: TRBV7-2
D: TRBD1
J: TRBJ2-2

CDR3: CASSHHRDMGAYEQYF
DNA: TGTGCCAGCAGCCACCACCGGGACATGGGAGCCTACGAGCAGTACTTC
size: NA
length: 16
V: TRBV7-9
D: NA
J: TRBJ2-7

CDR3: CASSLSLWGASGNTIYF
DNA: TGTGCCAGCAGCTTATCCCTTTGGGGGGCATCCGGAAACACCATATATTTT
size: many
length: 17
V: TRBV7-2
D: NA
J: TRBJ1-3

CDR3: CASSLRGQPQHF
DNA: TGTGCCAGCAGTTTGAGGGGGCAGCCCCAGCATTTT
size: many
length: 12
V: TRBV12-3/TRBV12-4
D: NA
J: TRBJ1-5

CDR3: CASSPSTSPYYNEQFF
DNA: TGCGCCAGCAGCCCTTCAACTAGCCCCTATTACAATGAGCAGTTCTTC
size: NA
length: 16
V: TRBV4-1
D: NA
J: TRBJ2-1

CDR3: CKRFGEGRIYEQYF
DNA: TGTAAGCGCTTCGGGGAGGGCCGGATATACGAGCAGTACTTC
size: few
length: 14
V: TRBV6-2/TRBV6-3
D: TRBD2
J: TRBJ2-7

CDR3: CASSPWTSGMTFNYNEQFF
DNA: TGTGCCAGCAGTCCTTGGACTAGCGGGATGACCTTCAACTACAATGAGCAGTTCTTC
size: NA
length: 19
V: TRBV12-3/TRBV12-4
D: TRBD2
J: TRBJ2-1

CDR3: CASSISWGQGGVVRNTEAFF
DNA: TGTGCCAGCAGTATATCATGGGGACAGGGCGGTGTTGTAAGGAACACTGAAGCTTTCTTT
size: many
length: 20
V: TRBV21-1
D: NA
J: TRBJ1-1

CDR3: CASKASGRPNEQFF
DNA: TGTGCCAGCAAGGCTAGCGGGAGGCCCAATGAGCAGTTCTTC
size: many
length: 14
V: TRBV27
D: TRBD2
J: TRBJ2-1

CDR3: CAWSGRTLQETQYF
DNA: TGTGCCTGGAGTGGACGGACATTGCAAGAGACCCAGTACTTC
size: few
length: 14
V: TRBV30
D: NA
J: TRBJ2-5

CDR3: CASSHLGGVYGYTF
DNA: TGCGCCAGCAGCCACCTGGGGGGGGTCTATGGCTACACCTTC
size: many
length: 14
V: TRBV4-3
D: NA
J: TRBJ1-2

CDR3: CATSDPDSGRHYNEQFF
DNA: TGTGCCACCAGTGATCCGGATAGCGGGAGGCATTACAATGAGCAGTTCTTC
size: many
length: 17
V: TRBV24-1
D: TRBD2
J: TRBJ2-1

CDR3: CASSLRQGAQDTQYF
DNA: TGTGCCAGCAGTTTACGACAGGGGGCCCAAGATACGCAGTATTTT
size: many
length: 15
V: TRBV28
D: TRBD1
J: TRBJ2-3

CDR3: CASTVGPYNEQFF
DNA: TGCGCCAGCACCGTGGGACCATACAATGAGCAGTTCTTC
size: NA
length: 13
V: TRBV10-2
D: NA
J: TRBJ2-1

CDR3: CAWSGWDTLQGNTGELFF
DNA: TGTGCCTGGAGTGGCTGGGACACGCTGCAGGGAAACACCGGGGAGCTGTTTTTT
size: many
length: 18
V: TRBV30
D: NA
J: TRBJ2-2

CDR3: CASSYKIRSYNEQFF
DNA: TGTGCCAGCAGTTATAAGATCCGGTCCTACAATGAGCAGTTCTTC
size: many
length: 15
V: TRBV7-2
D: NA
J: TRBJ2-1

CDR3: CASSQVAGVGSEAFF
DNA: TGTGCCAGCAGCCAGGTGGCCGGGGTGGGTAGTGAAGCTTTCTTT
size: few
length: 15
V: TRBV7-6
D: NA
J: TRBJ1-1

CDR3: CSAGMRGVEQYF
DNA: TGCAGTGCAGGAATGAGGGGTGTCGAGCAGTACTTC
size: many
length: 12
V: TRBV20-1
D: NA
J: TRBJ2-7

CDR3: CATSDLQNSASGRAESTDTQYF
DNA: TGTGCCACCAGTGATTTGCAAAATTCGGCTAGCGGGAGGGCCGAAAGCACAGATACGCAGTATTTT
size: NA
length: 22
V: TRBV24-1
D: TRBD2
J: TRBJ2-3

CDR3: CASSSPGRNRNEQFF
DNA: TGTGCCAGCAGTTCTCCCGGGAGAAACAGGAATGAGCAGTTCTTC
size: few
length: 15
V: TRBV12-3/TRBV12-4
D: NA
J: TRBJ2-1

CDR3: CASSLGIPETQYF
DNA: TGTGCCAGCAGCTTAGGGATTCCCGAGACCCAGTACTTC
size: NA
length: 13
V: TRBV7-2
D: NA
J: TRBJ2-5

CDR3: CAIGLDSGRGNEQFF
DNA: TGTGCTATTGGCCTCGATAGCGGGAGAGGCAATGAGCAGTTCTTC
size: NA
length: 15
V: TRBV12-5
D: TRBD2
J: TRBJ2-1

CDR3: CASSLRVSLQETQYF
DNA: TGTGCCAGCAGCTTAAGGGTCAGTCTCCAAGAGACCCAGTACTTC
size: many
length: 15
V: TRBV7-2
D: NA
J: TRBJ2-5

CDR3: CASSQQGNGNTIYF
DNA: TGTGCCAGCAGCCAACAGGGGAACGGAAACACCATATATTTT
size: many
length: 14
V: TRBV3-1
D: NA
J: TRBJ1-3

CDR3: CSALHATSGIVDEQFF
DNA: TGCAGTGCCCTTCACGCCACTAGCGGGATTGTAGATGAGCAGTTCTTC
size: NA
length: 16
V: TRBV20-1
D: TRBD2
J: TRBJ2-1

CDR3: CASSITAATNYGYTF
DNA: TGTGCCAGTAGTATTACGGCAGCTACTAACTATGGCTACACCTTC
size: NA
length: 15
V: TRBV19
D: NA
J: TRBJ1-2

CDR3: CSASQGAGETQYF
DNA: TGCAGTGCTAGTCAGGGGGCAGGGGAGACCCAGTACTTC
size: many
length: 13
V: TRBV20-1
D: TRBD1
J: TRBJ2-5

CDR3: CASSPPAGSSYEQYF
DNA: TGTGCCAGCTCACCACCGGCCGGGAGCTCCTACGAGCAGTACTTC
size: NA
length: 15
V: TRBV18
D: NA
J: TRBJ2-7

CDR3: CASSKRGQPYEQYF
DNA: TGTGCCAGCAGCAAAAGAGGACAGCCCTACGAGCAGTACTTC
size: many
length: 14
V: TRBV27
D: NA
J: TRBJ2-7

CDR3: CSVVGTGTGASYGRYTF
DNA: TGCAGCGTTGTAGGGACCGGGACAGGGGCCTCCTATGGTCGCTACACCTTC
size: many
length: 17
V: TRBV29-1
D: TRBD1
J: TRBJ1-2

CDR3: CSATWTGGETQYF
DNA: TGCAGTGCGACATGGACAGGGGGCGAGACCCAGTACTTC
size: many
length: 13
V: TRBV20-1
D: TRBD1
J: TRBJ2-5

CDR3: CASSGLAGYEQYF
DNA: TGTGCCAGCAGTGGACTAGCGGGGTACGAGCAGTACTTC
size: many
length: 13
V: TRBV12-3/TRBV12-4
D: TRBD2
J: TRBJ2-7